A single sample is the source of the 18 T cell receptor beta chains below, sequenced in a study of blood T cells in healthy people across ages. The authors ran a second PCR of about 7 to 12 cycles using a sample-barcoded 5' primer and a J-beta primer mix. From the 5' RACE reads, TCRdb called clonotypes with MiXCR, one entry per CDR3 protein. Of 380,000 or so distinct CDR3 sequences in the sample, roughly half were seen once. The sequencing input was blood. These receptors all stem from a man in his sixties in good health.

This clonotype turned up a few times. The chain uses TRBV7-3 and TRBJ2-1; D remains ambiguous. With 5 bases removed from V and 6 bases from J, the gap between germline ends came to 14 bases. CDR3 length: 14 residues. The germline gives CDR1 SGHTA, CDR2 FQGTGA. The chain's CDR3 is CASSAVGAANEQFF. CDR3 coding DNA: TGTGCCAGCAGCGCCGTGGGCGCCGCCAATGAGCAGTTCTTC. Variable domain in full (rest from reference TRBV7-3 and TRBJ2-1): GAGVSQTPSNKVTEKGKYVELRCDPISGHTALYWYRQSLGQGPEFLIYFQGTGAADDSGLPNDRFFAVRPEGSVSTLKIQRTERGDSAVYLCASSAVGAANEQFFGPGTRLTVL.

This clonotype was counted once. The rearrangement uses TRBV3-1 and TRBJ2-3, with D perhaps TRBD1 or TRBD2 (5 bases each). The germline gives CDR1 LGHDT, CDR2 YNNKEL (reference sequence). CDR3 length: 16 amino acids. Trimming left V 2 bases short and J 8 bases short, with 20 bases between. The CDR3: CASSQRSRGPTGTQYF. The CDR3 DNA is TGTGCCAGCAGCCAACGGTCCCGGGGCCCGACCGGTACGCAGTATTTT.

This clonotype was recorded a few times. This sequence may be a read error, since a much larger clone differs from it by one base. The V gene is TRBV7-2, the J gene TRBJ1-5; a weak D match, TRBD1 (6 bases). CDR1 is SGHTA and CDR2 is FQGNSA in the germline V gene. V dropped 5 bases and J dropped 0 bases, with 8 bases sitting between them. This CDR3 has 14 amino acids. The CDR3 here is CASSVQGSNQPQHF. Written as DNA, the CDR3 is TGTGCCAGCAGCGTACAGGGTAGCAATCAGCCCCAGCATTTT.

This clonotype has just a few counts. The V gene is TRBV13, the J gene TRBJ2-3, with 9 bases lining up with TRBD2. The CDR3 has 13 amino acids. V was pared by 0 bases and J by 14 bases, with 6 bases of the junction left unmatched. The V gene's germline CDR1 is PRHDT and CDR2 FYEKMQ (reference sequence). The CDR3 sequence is CASSLGRSGGWYF. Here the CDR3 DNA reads TGTGCCAGCAGCTTAGGCCGTAGCGGGGGTTGGTATTTT. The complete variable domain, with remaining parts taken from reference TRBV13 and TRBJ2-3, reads AAGVIQSPRHLIKEKRETATLKCYPIPRHDTVYWYQQGPGQDPQFLISFYEKMQSDKGSIPDRFSAQQFSDYHSELNMSSLELGDSALYFCASSLGRSGGWYFGPGTRLTVL.

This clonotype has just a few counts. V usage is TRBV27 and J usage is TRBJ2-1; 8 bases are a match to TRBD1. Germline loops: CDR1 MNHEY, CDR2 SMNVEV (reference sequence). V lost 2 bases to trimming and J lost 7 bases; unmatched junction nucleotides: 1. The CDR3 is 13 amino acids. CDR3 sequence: CASSLQGANEQFF. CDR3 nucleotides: TGTGCCAGCAGTTTACAGGGGGCGAATGAGCAGTTCTTC.

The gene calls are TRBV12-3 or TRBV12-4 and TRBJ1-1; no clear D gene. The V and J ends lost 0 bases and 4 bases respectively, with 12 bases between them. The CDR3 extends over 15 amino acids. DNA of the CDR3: TGTGCCAGCAGTTTAGCGCAGAGAACGGGCACTGAAGCTTTCTTT. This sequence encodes CASSLAQRTGTEAFF.

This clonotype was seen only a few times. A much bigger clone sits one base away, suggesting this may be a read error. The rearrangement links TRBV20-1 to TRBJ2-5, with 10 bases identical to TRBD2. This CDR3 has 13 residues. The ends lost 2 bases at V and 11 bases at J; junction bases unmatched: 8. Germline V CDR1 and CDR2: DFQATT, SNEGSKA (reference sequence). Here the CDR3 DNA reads TGCAGTGCTAGACTAGCGGGGGTTGGGGAGCAGTACTTC. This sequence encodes CSARLAGVGEQYF.

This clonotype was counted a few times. For the CDR3, the DNA is TGTGCCAGCAGCATTCGGACAGCGGAGCAGTACTTC. It translates to CASSIRTAEQYF. The rearrangement joins TRBV5-4 to TRBJ2-4; TRBD1 is a possible D gene (6 bases). CDR1 is SGHNT, CDR2 YYREEE, per germline (reference sequence). This CDR3 has 12 residues. V lost 4 bases to trimming and J lost 13 bases, with 15 bases between them.

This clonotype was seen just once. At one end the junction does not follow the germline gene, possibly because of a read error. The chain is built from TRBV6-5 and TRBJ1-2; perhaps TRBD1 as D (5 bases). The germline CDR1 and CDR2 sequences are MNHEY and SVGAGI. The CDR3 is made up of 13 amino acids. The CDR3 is CASSSGLLHGYTF. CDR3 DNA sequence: TGTGCCAGTAGTTCGGGGCTTCTACATGGCTACACCTTC.

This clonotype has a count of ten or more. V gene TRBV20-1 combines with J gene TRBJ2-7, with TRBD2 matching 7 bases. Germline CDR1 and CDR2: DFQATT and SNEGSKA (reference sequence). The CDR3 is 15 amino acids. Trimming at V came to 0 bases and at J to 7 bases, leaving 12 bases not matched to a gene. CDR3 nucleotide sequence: TGCAGTGCTAGAGACTTTGGACTAGGTTCGCGAGAGCAGTACTTC. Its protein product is CSARDFGLGSREQYF.

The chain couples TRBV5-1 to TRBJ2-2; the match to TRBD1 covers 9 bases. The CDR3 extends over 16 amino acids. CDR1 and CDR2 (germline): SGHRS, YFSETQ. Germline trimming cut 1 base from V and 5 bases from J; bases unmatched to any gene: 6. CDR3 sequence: CASSLTQGALTGELFF. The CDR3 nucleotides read TGCGCCAGCAGCTTGACACAGGGGGCGCTGACCGGGGAGCTGTTTTTT.

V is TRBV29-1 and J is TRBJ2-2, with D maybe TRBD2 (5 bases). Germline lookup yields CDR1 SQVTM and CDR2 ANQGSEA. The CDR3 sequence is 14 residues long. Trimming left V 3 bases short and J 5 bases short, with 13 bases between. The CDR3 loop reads CSVDVGVRTGELFF. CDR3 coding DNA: TGCAGCGTTGATGTGGGAGTTCGAACCGGGGAGCTGTTTTTT.

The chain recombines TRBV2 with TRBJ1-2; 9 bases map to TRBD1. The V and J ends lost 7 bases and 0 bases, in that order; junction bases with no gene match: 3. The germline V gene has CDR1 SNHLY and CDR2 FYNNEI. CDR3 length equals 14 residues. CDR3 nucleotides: TGTGCCAGCATTACAGGGGGCACTAACTATGGCTACACCTTC. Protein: CASITGGTNYGYTF.

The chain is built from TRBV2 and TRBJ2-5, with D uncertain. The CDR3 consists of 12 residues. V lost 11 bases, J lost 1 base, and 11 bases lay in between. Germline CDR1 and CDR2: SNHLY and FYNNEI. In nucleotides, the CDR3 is TGTGCCTCACGCGTTGTCCAAGAGACCCAGTACTTC. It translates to CASRVVQETQYF.

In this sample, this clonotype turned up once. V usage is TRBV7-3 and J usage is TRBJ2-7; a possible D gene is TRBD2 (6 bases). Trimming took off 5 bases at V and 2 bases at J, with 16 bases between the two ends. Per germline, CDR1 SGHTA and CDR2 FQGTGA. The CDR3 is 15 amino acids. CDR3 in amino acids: CASSLSGGKTYEQYF. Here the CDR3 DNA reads TGTGCCAGCAGCCTATCCGGCGGGAAGACCTACGAGCAGTACTTC.

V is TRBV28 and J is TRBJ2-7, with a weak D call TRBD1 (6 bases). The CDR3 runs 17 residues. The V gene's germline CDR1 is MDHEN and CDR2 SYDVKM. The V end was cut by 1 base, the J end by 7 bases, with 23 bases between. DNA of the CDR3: TGTGCCAGCAGTTTATCCCCCCGCAGGGGCGGAGTAGGGGAGCAGTACTTC. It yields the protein CASSLSPRRGGVGEQYF.

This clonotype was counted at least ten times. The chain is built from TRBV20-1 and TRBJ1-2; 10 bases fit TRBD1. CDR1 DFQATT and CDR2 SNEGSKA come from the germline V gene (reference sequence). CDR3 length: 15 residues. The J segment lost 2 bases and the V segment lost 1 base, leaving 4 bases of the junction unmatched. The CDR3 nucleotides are TGCAGTGCTAGAGTGACAGGGGGCGCAAACTATGGCTACACCTTC. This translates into CSARVTGGANYGYTF.

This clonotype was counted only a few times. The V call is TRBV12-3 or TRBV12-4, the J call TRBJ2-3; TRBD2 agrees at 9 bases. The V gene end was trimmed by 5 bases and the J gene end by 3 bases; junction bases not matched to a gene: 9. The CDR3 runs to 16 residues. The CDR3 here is CASSEDRTSGTDTQYF. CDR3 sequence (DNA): TGTGCCAGCAGTGAAGATAGAACTAGCGGGACAGATACGCAGTATTTT.